The 8 T cell receptor beta chains presented below share a single source sample, sequenced in a study of T cells in Graves' hyperthyroidism and ophthalmopathy. RNA transcripts yielded amplified TCR beta CDR3 regions. HTBI primers were employed in a first-round RT-PCR of the TCR CDR3. One entry per CDR3 protein, called by TCRdb with MiXCR from the multiplex PCR reads. The sample has about 300,000 distinct CDR3 sequences, roughly 14% seen once. The source material was blood. These receptor sequences come from a woman in her 30s with Graves' hyperthyroidism that later progressed to Graves' ophthalmopathy.

This clonotype was recorded many times. This sequence joins TRBV7-2 and TRBJ1-6, with 8 bases that match TRBD1. Losses at the gene ends were 1 base for V and 15 bases for J; bases not matched to a gene: 8. CDR1 SGHTA and CDR2 FQGNSA come from the germline V gene. The CDR3 runs to 14 residues. CDR3 amino acids: CASSLDRTGSHLHF. CDR3 in DNA: TGTGCCAGCAGCTTAGATCGGACAGGGAGCCACCTCCACTTT. The full variable domain, completed using reference TRBV7-2 and TRBJ1-6, is GAGVSQSPSNKVTEKGKDVELRCDPISGHTALYWYRQSLGQGLEFLIYFQGNSAPDKSGLPSDRFSAERTGGSVSTLTIQRTQQEDSAVYLCASSLDRTGSHLHFGNGTRLTVT.

Many counts were recorded for this clonotype. The chain links TRBV20-1 to TRBJ2-5, with D perhaps matching TRBD1 (6 bases). Per the germline V gene, CDR1 is DFQATT and CDR2 is SNEGSKA (reference sequence). The CDR3 loop spans 12 amino acids. Trimming took 5 bases from V and 5 from J, leaving 12 bases between them. The CDR3 nucleotides read TGCAGTGCTCGAGGGGGTTATGAGACCCAGTACTTC. It is translated as CSARGGYETQYF.

This clonotype was counted many times. CDR3 in amino acids: CASSLRLAGDFSYNEQFF. The CDR3 DNA reads TGTGCCAGCAGCTTAAGACTAGCGGGAGACTTTTCCTACAATGAGCAGTTCTTC. The V and J genes are TRBV11-2 and TRBJ2-1; TRBD2 matches at 12 bases. Germline V gene sequence: CDR1 SGHAT, CDR2 FQNNGV. The CDR3 is 18 residues long. The V segment lost 2 bases and the J segment 1 base; nucleotides outside the gene matches: 6.

This clonotype has ten or more counts. The genes are TRBV7-9 and TRBJ1-3; 9 positions match TRBD1. The length of the CDR3 is 16 residues. Germline CDR1 is SEHNR and CDR2 is FQNEAQ (reference sequence). The V gene end was trimmed by 5 bases and the J gene end by 4 bases; junction bases not matched to a gene: 9. In DNA, the CDR3 is TGTGCCAGCAGCCGATGGACAGGGGCTTCGGGAAACACCATATATTTT. It is translated as CASSRWTGASGNTIYF.

Turning to this clonotype: One base away lies a much larger clone, so this may be a sequencing read error. V is TRBV6-9 and J is TRBJ1-2; TRBD1 matches 11 bases. Germline V CDR1 and CDR2: MNHGY, SVAAGI. Unmatched junction bases numbered 10, after V lost 3 bases and J lost 4 bases. CDR3 length: 17 amino acids. In DNA form, the CDR3 reads TGTGCCAGCAGTTACAGTAGGCGGACAGGGGGCACCTATGGCTACACCTTC. Protein product: CASSYSRRTGGTYGYTF.

This chain uses TRBV6-2 or TRBV6-3 with TRBJ2-1; 14 nucleotides align to TRBD2. The ends lost 5 bases at V and 8 bases at J; junction bases unmatched: 8. Germline V gives CDR1 MNHEY, CDR2 SVGEGT. This CDR3 comprises 16 residues. This CDR3 reads CASSGGTSGSNDEQFF. The DNA of the CDR3 is TGTGCCAGCAGTGGAGGGACTAGCGGGAGTAACGATGAGCAGTTCTTC.

A note on this clonotype: One junction end disagrees with the germline gene, perhaps due to a read error. V gene TRBV19 combines with J gene TRBJ1-2, with D unresolved. The germline V gene encodes CDR1 LNHDA and CDR2 SQIVND (reference sequence). CDR3 length: 14 residues. CDR3: CASSISQTNYDYTF. The CDR3 DNA sequence: TGTGCCAGTAGTATTTCCCAGACTAACTATGACTACACCTTC.

This clonotype was counted many times. This sequence joins TRBV7-2 and TRBJ2-1; 13 bases fit TRBD2. Germline V gene data show CDR1 as SGHTA and CDR2 as FQGNSA. J lost 14 bases, V lost 5 bases, and 12 bases had no gene match. The length of the CDR3 is 15 residues. The CDR3 sequence: CASSQGLAGRGEEFF. The CDR3 DNA reads TGTGCCAGCAGCCAGGGACTAGCGGGGAGGGGGGAAGAGTTCTTC.